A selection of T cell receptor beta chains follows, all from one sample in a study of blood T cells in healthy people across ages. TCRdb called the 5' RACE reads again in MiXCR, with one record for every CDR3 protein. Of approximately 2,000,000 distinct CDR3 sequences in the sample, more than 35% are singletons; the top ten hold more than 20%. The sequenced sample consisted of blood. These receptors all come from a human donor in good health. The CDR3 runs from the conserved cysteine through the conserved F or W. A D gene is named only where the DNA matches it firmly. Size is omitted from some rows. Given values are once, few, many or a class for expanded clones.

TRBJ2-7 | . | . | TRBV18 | CASSPLGDTFSHEQYF | TGTGCCAGCTCACCATTAGGGGACACCTTCTCCCACGAGCAGTACTTC
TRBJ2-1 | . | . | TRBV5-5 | CASSLAGPNEQFF | TGTGCCAGCAGCTTGGCAGGGCCCAATGAGCAGTTCTTC
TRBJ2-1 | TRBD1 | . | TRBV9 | CASSSGPGQGVREQFF | TGTGCCAGCAGCTCAGGACCGGGACAGGGGGTGCGTGAGCAGTTCTTC
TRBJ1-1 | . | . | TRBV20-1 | CSASRSGERTEAFF | TGCAGTGCTTCCCGGTCAGGGGAGAGGACTGAAGCTTTCTTT
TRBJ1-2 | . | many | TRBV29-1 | CSVDGVDGYTF | TGCAGCGTCGATGGTGTGGATGGCTACACCTTC
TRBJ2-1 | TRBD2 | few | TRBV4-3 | CASSQEGRGGYNEQFF | TGCGCCAGCAGCCAAGAGGGGCGGGGGGGATACAATGAGCAGTTCTTC
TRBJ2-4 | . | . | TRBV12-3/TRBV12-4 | CASSLWDADIQYF | TGTGCCAGCAGTTTATGGGACGCGGACATTCAGTACTTC
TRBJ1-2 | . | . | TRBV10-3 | CAISDSPYGYTF | TGTGCCATATCGGACAGCCCCTATGGCTACACCTTC
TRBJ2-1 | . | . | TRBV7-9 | CASSLLGDYNEQFF | TGTGCCAGCAGCTTATTGGGGGACTACAATGAGCAGTTCTTC
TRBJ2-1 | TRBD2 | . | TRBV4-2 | CASSQDKAGERFF | TGTGCCAGCAGCCAAGATAAGGCGGGGGAAAGGTTCTTC